This is a list of T cell receptor beta chains from one sample in a study of T cells after somatic rescue of genetic block. Some clones are missing from TCRdb's copy, which holds only in-frame ones; the method was immunoSEQ multiplex PCR. The table lists tens of thousands of clones, 92% of them singletons. Sequencing used peripheral blood mononuclear cells (PBMCs). The receptors derive from a man aged 35 to 55. CDR3s include the opening cysteine and the closing phenylalanine or tryptophan. The D gene is left open where the match is weak. Clone size is stated in some rows and not others, as once, few, many or a class when expanded.

CDR3 DNA: TGTGCCAGCAGCTCGACAGGGGTGACCTACGAGCAGTACTTC
CDR3 protein: CASSSTGVTYEQYF
V gene: TRBV6-6
clone size: NA
J gene: TRBJ2-7
D gene: TRBD1

CDR3 DNA: TGTGCCAGCAGCAAACAGGGGCTAGGGACCATATATTTT
CDR3 protein: CASSKQGLGTIYF
V gene: TRBV7-2
clone size: NA
J gene: TRBJ1-3
D gene: TRBD1

CDR3 DNA: TGTGCCAGCAGTTTATCGGCGGGGGGGCAGGTCGAGCAGTACTTC
CDR3 protein: CASSLSAGGQVEQYF
V gene: TRBV28
clone size: NA
J gene: TRBJ2-7
D gene: TRBD2

CDR3 DNA: TGTGCCAGCAGTGTTGGGGGGAGCGGTGGAAACACCATATATTTT
CDR3 protein: CASSVGGSGGNTIYF
V gene: TRBV2
clone size: NA
J gene: TRBJ1-3
D gene: NA

CDR3 DNA: TGTGCCAGCAGCTTAGTTCCAGGGGACTACAATGAGCAGTTCTTC
CDR3 protein: CASSLVPGDYNEQFF
V gene: TRBV7-6
clone size: once
J gene: TRBJ2-1
D gene: NA

CDR3 DNA: TGTGCCAGCAGCTGGGGGGGTGACGAGCAGTACTTC
CDR3 protein: CASSWGGDEQYF
V gene: TRBV5-8
clone size: NA
J gene: TRBJ2-7
D gene: TRBD2

CDR3 DNA: TGCGCCAGCAGCCGCCTGGGGGACCTCCCCCGGGGGGATACGCAGTATTTT
CDR3 protein: CASSRLGDLPRGDTQYF
V gene: TRBV4-1
clone size: NA
J gene: TRBJ2-3
D gene: NA

CDR3 DNA: TGTGCCAGCAACCGAGGCGGGGTGGGGGGCTACACCTTC
CDR3 protein: CASNRGGVGGYTF
V gene: TRBV2
clone size: NA
J gene: TRBJ1-2
D gene: NA

CDR3 DNA: TGTGCCAGTAGTCAGGACAGGGGCTACGAGCAGTACTTC
CDR3 protein: CASSQDRGYEQYF
V gene: TRBV19
clone size: NA
J gene: TRBJ2-7
D gene: TRBD1

CDR3 DNA: TGTGCCAGCAGCTTTGGGGTGGGAATCGCCACTGAAGCTTTCTTT
CDR3 protein: CASSFGVGIATEAFF
V gene: TRBV5-6
clone size: NA
J gene: TRBJ1-1
D gene: NA

CDR3 DNA: TGCGCCAGCAGCTACAGCGGGGCGGGCCGGAATGAGCAGTTCTTC
CDR3 protein: CASSYSGAGRNEQFF
V gene: TRBV4-1
clone size: NA
J gene: TRBJ2-1
D gene: TRBD2

CDR3 DNA: TGTGCCATCAAGGGCAGGGTTGGCGGGCAGCCCCAGCATTTT
CDR3 protein: CAIKGRVGGQPQHF
V gene: TRBV10-3
clone size: NA
J gene: TRBJ1-5
D gene: NA

CDR3 DNA: TGTGCCAGCAGCCGCCCAGGTCGGGATGTCGCCAGGGACAGGGACCCCTACGAGCAGTACTTC
CDR3 protein: CASSRPGRDVARDRDPYEQYF
V gene: TRBV4-2
clone size: once
J gene: TRBJ2-7
D gene: TRBD1

CDR3 DNA: TGCGCCAGTCAAGCGGTCTCTGGGGCCAACGTCCTGACTTTC
CDR3 protein: CASQAVSGANVLTF
V gene: TRBV5-1
clone size: NA
J gene: TRBJ2-6
D gene: NA

CDR3 DNA: TGTGCCAGCAGCTTGGAACTAGCGGGAAGTACAGATGAGCAGTTCTTC
CDR3 protein: CASSLELAGSTDEQFF
V gene: TRBV5-4
clone size: NA
J gene: TRBJ2-1
D gene: TRBD2

CDR3 DNA: TGTGCCAGTAGTATTTCCACTGTGGGAAAACTGTTTTTT
CDR3 protein: CASSISTVGKLFF
V gene: TRBV19
clone size: NA
J gene: TRBJ1-4
D gene: NA

CDR3 DNA: TGTGCCAGCAGCCTCCGGGGGGGAGTAGTACTCCCCAATGAGCAGTTCTTC
CDR3 protein: CASSLRGGVVLPNEQFF
V gene: TRBV14
clone size: NA
J gene: TRBJ2-1
D gene: TRBD2

CDR3 DNA: TGTGCCAGCGGGAAGACTAGCGGGGTCCAAGAGCCCCAGTACTTC
CDR3 protein: CASGKTSGVQEPQYF
V gene: TRBV7-2
clone size: NA
J gene: TRBJ2-5
D gene: TRBD2

CDR3 DNA: TGTGCCAGCAGGGGGGGACAGGCTAACACCGGGGAGCTGTTTTTT
CDR3 protein: CASRGGQANTGELFF
V gene: TRBV2
clone size: once
J gene: TRBJ2-2
D gene: TRBD1

CDR3 DNA: TGTGCCAGTAGTATAGATCCTGGATTTCCCTCCTACAATGAGCAGTTCTTC
CDR3 protein: CASSIDPGFPSYNEQFF
V gene: TRBV19
clone size: NA
J gene: TRBJ2-1
D gene: NA

CDR3 DNA: TGTGCCAGCAGCTTAGGGGTCGGGGAGCTGTTTTTT
CDR3 protein: CASSLGVGELFF
V gene: TRBV7-9
clone size: NA
J gene: TRBJ2-2
D gene: NA

CDR3 DNA: TGTGCCAGCAGCTTAGTTACCGGGCCTTTCTTT
CDR3 protein: CASSLVTGPFF
V gene: TRBV11-2
clone size: NA
J gene: TRBJ1-1
D gene: NA

CDR3 DNA: TGTGCCAGCAGCGACGACAGGAGCTCCTACGAGCAGTACTTC
CDR3 protein: CASSDDRSSYEQYF
V gene: TRBV2
clone size: NA
J gene: TRBJ2-7
D gene: NA

CDR3 DNA: TGTGCCAGCAGTTCCTCAGGGGCGAGAGGCTACACCTTC
CDR3 protein: CASSSSGARGYTF
V gene: TRBV6-5
clone size: NA
J gene: TRBJ1-2
D gene: NA

CDR3 DNA: TGCAGTGCCGGGAAAGGGGGCGAGCAGTTCTTC
CDR3 protein: CSAGKGGEQFF
V gene: TRBV20-1
clone size: once
J gene: TRBJ2-1
D gene: TRBD1

CDR3 DNA: TGTGCCAGCAGCAAACAGGGGCCCGTCTATAATTCACCCCTCCACTTT
CDR3 protein: CASSKQGPVYNSPLHF
V gene: TRBV7-9
clone size: NA
J gene: TRBJ1-6
D gene: TRBD1

CDR3 DNA: TGTGCCAGCAGATGGACAGAATATAATTCACCCCTCCACTTT
CDR3 protein: CASRWTEYNSPLHF
V gene: TRBV2
clone size: NA
J gene: TRBJ1-6
D gene: NA

CDR3 DNA: TGTGCTAGCAGCTCAGACAGGGCAGATACGCAGTATTTT
CDR3 protein: CASSSDRADTQYF
V gene: TRBV7-7
clone size: NA
J gene: TRBJ2-3
D gene: TRBD1